This TCR beta chain originates from a study of OX40 agonist ivuxolimab in advanced cancers. The ends were cut back, 0 bases at V and 1 base at J, with 9 bases in the middle. Per the germline V gene, CDR1 is LNHNV and CDR2 is YYDKDF (reference sequence). The CDR3 spans 15 residues. Profiling relied on immunoSEQ multiplex PCR, and the TCRdb table lists in-frame clones only, not all of them. The sample includes roughly 46,000 clones, more than 70% of them seen just once. This TCR was recovered from an adult with an advanced solid tumor such as melanoma, head and neck, liver or kidney cancer. The chain links TRBV15 to TRBJ1-1; unclear D gene. Sequenced material: CD4+ or CD8+ T cells sorted from blood, taken in a trial of the OX40 agonist ivuxolimab. The CDR3 protein is CATSREPSGNTEAFF. The CDR3 DNA reads as TGTGCCACCAGCAGAGAGCCCTCAGGGAACACTGAAGCTTTCTTT.